This TCR beta chain was sequenced for a study of identical twins. Study-wide findings and caveats: Invariant MAIT and iNKT cells could partly confound zero-insertion analyses. Within beta out-of-frame sequences, the excess sharing observed between twins was weaker.

Worth noting for this clonotype: What it recognizes is unknown.

Template switching added a universal primer binding site, and final cDNA carried unique molecular identifiers. Via MiXCR, TCRdb re-called the 5' RACE reads, giving one row per CDR3 protein. The sample includes about 900,000 distinct CDR3 sequences, 9% to 15% of them seen just once. The CDR3 is 14 amino acids. Germline CDR1 KGHSH, CDR2 LQKENI. V was cut by 2 bases and J by 1 base, with 9 bases left in between. These sequences were also reported in another study, on yellow fever vaccine responses in identical twins. That work contributes: Convergence reportedly seemed to mark part of the twins' vaccine T cell response, with personalization marking the rest.

The chain is built from TRBV18 and TRBJ2-7; D uncertain. Sequencing was done on a sample of PBMCs. The sequence was collected from a woman aged 18 to 35 in good health. For the CDR3, the DNA is TGTGCCAGCTCACCAGGGTTCGGTTCCTACGAGCAGTACTTC. This gives the protein CASSPGFGSYEQYF.